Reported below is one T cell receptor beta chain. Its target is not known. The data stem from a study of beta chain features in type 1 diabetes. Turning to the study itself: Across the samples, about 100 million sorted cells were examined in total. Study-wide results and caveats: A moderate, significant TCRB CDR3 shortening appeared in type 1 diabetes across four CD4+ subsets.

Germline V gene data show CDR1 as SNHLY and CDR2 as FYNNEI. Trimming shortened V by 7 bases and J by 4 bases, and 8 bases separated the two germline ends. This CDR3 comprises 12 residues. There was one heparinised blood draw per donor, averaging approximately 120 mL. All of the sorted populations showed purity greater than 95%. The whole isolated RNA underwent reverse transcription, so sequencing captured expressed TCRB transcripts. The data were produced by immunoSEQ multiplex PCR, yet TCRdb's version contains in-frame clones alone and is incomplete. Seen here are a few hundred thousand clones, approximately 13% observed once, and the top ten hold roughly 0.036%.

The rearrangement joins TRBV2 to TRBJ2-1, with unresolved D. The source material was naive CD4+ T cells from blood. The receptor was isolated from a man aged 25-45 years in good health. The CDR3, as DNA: TGTGCCAGCACCAGCGCTTACAATGAGCAGTTCTTC. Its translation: CASTSAYNEQFF.